These T cell receptor beta chains were read from a single sample in a study of regulatory T cells in long-lasting Graves disease. TCRdb called the multiplex PCR reads again in MiXCR, with one record for every CDR3 protein. The data hold approximately 690,000 distinct CDR3 sequences, with around 32% observed a single time. The sequences come from peripheral blood mononuclear cells (PBMCs), collected when the disease was refractory, from a patient treated with antithyroid drugs. The receptors stem from a female donor with Graves disease. Each CDR3 is given with its conserved first and last residue. D genes are given only for firm matches. Size values are once, few and many counts, or a class for expanded clones, and some rows have none.

V gene	J gene	D gene	clone size	CDR3 DNA	CDR3 protein
TRBV19	TRBJ2-7	TRBD1	-	TGTGCCAGTGCCCGGGACAGGGTTTACGAGCAGTACTTC	CASARDRVYEQYF
TRBV28	TRBJ1-5	-	-	TGTGCCAGCAGTTTATCCGCGCAGGGAATGCATCAGCCCCAGCATTTT	CASSLSAQGMHQPQHF
TRBV12-3/TRBV12-4	TRBJ1-2	TRBD1	many	TGTGCCAGCAGGAACGGACAGGGTCGGGGCTACACCTTC	CASRNGQGRGYTF
TRBV12-3/TRBV12-4	TRBJ2-2	TRBD1	-	TGTGCCAGCACTTCTGAATGGGACAGGGCGACCCCCGGGGAGCTGTTTTTT	CASTSEWDRATPGELFF
TRBV6-5	TRBJ2-7	-	many	TGTGCCAGCAGTTACTCGACAGGTTCGTCCCCCCTCTACGAGCAGTACTTC	CASSYSTGSSPLYEQYF
TRBV12-3/TRBV12-4	TRBJ2-2	-	many	TGTGCCGGATTTAGGGAAACCGGGGAGCTGTTTTTT	CAGFRETGELFF
TRBV3-1	TRBJ2-7	TRBD2	-	TGTGCCAGCAGCCAATATGGGACTAGCGGGATCTACGAGCAGTACTTC	CASSQYGTSGIYEQYF
TRBV2	TRBJ1-2	-	many	TGTGCCAGCAGCATGACGGTCTATGGCTACACCTTC	CASSMTVYGYTF
TRBV7-2	TRBJ2-3	-	-	TGTGCCAGCAGCTTAGTCGCGGCTAGCACAGATACGCAGTATTTT	CASSLVAASTDTQYF
TRBV3-1	TRBJ1-2	-	-	TGTGCCAGCAGCCAAGACCCCGCCGGGACCAGCCGGAATGGCTACACCTTC	CASSQDPAGTSRNGYTF
TRBV10-3	TRBJ1-2	TRBD1	-	TGTGCCAGTCGGCAGACAGGGGACTATGGCTACACCTTC	CASRQTGDYGYTF
TRBV5-1	TRBJ2-1	-	few	TGCGCCAGCAGCTTGGCGCTCAATGAGCAGTTCTTC	CASSLALNEQFF
TRBV2	TRBJ1-5	TRBD1	-	TGTGCCAGTGGCCCGGGACAGAAGGTTCAGCCCCAGCATTTT	CASGPGQKVQPQHF
TRBV28	TRBJ2-5	TRBD1	many	TGTGCCAGCAGTTTAACAGGGGCGCGTACGGGAGAGACCCAGTACTTC	CASSLTGARTGETQYF
TRBV6-1	TRBJ1-5	TRBD1	few	TGTGCCAGCACCGCCTTAGGGACAGGACAGCCCCAGCATTTT	CASTALGTGQPQHF
TRBV3-1	TRBJ2-5	TRBD2	-	TGTGCCAGCAGCCGACTAGCGGGAGGGCCCGTAGAGACCCAGTACTTC	CASSRLAGGPVETQYF
TRBV12-5	TRBJ1-1	TRBD1	many	TGTGCTAGTGGTTTGTTCCCAGGGGGCCATGAAGCTTTCTTT	CASGLFPGGHEAFF
TRBV9	TRBJ2-7	-	-	TGTGCCAGCAGCAAGCCGGGCAAATCCTACGAGCAGTACTTC	CASSKPGKSYEQYF
TRBV6-2/TRBV6-3	TRBJ2-7	-	-	TGTGCCAGCAGTTACCAGGCAAGCTCCTACGAGCAGTACTTC	CASSYQASSYEQYF
TRBV11-2	TRBJ2-5	TRBD1	many	TGTGCCAGCAGCTTAGCAGGGGGCGGTGGAGAGACCCAGTACTTC	CASSLAGGGGETQYF
TRBV30	TRBJ1-2	-	-	TGTGCCTGGAGTGTAATACGGGGGTCTAACTATGGCTACACCTTC	CAWSVIRGSNYGYTF
TRBV7-3	TRBJ2-2	-	few	TGTGCCAGCAGCCCTCAACCCACCGGAACCGGGGAGCTGTTTTTT	CASSPQPTGTGELFF